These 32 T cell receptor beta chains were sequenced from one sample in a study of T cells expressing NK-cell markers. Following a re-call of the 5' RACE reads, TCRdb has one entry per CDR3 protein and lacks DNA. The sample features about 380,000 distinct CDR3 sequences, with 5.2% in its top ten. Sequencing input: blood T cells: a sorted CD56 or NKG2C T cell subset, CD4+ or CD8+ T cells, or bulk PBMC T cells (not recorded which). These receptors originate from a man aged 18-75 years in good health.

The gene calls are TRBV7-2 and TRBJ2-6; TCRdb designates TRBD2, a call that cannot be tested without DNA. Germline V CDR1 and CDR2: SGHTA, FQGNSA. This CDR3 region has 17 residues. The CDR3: CASSTRTKGTGANVLTF.

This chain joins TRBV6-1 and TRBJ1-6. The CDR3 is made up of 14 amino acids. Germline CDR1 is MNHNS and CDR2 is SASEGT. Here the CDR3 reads CASSRTTYGSPLHF.

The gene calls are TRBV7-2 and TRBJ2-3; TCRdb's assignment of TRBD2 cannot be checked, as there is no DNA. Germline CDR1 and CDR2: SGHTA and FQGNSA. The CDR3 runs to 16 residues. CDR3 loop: CASSKSAGRSTDTQYF.

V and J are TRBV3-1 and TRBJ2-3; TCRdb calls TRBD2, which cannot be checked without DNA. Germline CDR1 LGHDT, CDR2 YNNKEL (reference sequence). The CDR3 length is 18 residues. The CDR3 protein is CASSQEGLAGGRRDTQYF.

The CDR3: CASSSPVVQYSNQPQHF. The gene calls are TRBV11-3 and TRBJ1-5. The CDR3 totals 17 residues. The germline CDR1 and CDR2 sequences are SGHNT and YENEEA.

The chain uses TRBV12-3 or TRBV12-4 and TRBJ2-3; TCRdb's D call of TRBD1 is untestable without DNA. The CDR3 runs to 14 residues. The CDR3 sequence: CASSDRGRTDTQYF.

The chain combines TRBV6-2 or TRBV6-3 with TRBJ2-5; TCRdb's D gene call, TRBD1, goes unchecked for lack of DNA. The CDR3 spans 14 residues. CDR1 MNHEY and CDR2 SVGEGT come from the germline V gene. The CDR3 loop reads CASSRQGGRETQYF.

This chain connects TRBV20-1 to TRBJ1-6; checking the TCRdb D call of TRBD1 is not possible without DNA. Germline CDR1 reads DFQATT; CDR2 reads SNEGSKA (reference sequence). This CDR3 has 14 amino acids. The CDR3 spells CSAMGQGGYSPLHF.

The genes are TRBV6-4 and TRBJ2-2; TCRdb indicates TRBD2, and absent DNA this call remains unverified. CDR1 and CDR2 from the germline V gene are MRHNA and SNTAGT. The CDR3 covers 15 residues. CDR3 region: CASNLRDLPTGELFF.

The CDR3 is CASKTKRRGTEAFF. The chain uses TRBV2 and TRBJ1-1; TCRdb picks TRBD1, but there is no DNA to check that call. This CDR3 has 14 amino acids. Germline CDR1 SNHLY, CDR2 FYNNEI.

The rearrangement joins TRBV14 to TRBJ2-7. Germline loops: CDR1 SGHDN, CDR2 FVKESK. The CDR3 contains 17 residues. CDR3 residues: CASSHSKRSGSSYEQYF. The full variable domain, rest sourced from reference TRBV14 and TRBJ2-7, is EAGVTQFPSHSVIEKGQTVTLRCDPISGHDNLYWYRRVMGKEIKFLLHFVKESKQDESGMPNNRFLAERTGGTYSTLKVQPAELEDSGVYFCASSHSKRSGSSYEQYFGPGTRLTVT.

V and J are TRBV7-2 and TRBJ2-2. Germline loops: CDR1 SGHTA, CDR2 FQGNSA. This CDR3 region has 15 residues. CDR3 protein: CASSLRLTNTGELFF.

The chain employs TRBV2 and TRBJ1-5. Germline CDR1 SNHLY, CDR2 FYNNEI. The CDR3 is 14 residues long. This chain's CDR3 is CASSHEGRSGPQHF.

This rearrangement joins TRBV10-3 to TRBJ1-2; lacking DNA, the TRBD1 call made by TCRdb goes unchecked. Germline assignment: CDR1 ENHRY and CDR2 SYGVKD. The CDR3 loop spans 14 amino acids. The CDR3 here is CAIMDTDRLYGYTF.

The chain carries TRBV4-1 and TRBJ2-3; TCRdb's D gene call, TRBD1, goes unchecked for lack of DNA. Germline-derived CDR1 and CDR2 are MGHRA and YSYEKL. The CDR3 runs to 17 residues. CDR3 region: CASSRKGGQRGSDTQYF.

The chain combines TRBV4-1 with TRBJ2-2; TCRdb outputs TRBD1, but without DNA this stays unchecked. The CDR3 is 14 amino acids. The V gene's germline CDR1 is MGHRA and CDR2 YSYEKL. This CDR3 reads CASSSQGRTGELFF.

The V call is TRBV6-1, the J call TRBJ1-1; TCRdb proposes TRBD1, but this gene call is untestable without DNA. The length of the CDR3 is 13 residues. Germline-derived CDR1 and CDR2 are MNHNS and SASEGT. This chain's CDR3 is CASATAGRTEAFF.

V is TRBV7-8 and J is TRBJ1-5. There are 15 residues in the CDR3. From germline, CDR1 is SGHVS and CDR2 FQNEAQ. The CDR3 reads CASSVGTGGNQPQHF.

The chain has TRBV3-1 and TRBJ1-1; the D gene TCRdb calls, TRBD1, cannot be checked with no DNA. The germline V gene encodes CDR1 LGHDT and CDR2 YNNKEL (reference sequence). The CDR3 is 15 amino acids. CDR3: CASSQERGQNTEAFF. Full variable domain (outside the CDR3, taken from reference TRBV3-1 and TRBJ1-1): DTAVSQTPKYLVTQMGNDKSIKCEQNLGHDTMYWYKQDSKKFLKIMFSYNNKELIINETVPNRFSPKSPDKAHLNLHINSLELGDSAVYFCASSQERGQNTEAFFGQGTRLTVV.

CDR3 sequence: CASSLRGGNYGYTF. V and J are TRBV27 and TRBJ1-2; TCRdb outputs TRBD1, but without DNA this stays unchecked. CDR1 MNHEY and CDR2 SMNVEV come from the germline V gene (reference sequence). The CDR3 extends over 14 amino acids.

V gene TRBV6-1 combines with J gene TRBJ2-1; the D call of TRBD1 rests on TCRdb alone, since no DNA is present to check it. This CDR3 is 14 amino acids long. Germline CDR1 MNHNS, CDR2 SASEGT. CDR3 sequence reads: CASSMGESRNEQFF.

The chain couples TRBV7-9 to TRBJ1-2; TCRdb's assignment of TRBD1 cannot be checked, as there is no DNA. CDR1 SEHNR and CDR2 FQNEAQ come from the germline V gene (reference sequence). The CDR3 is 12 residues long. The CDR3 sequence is CASSQGELGYTF.

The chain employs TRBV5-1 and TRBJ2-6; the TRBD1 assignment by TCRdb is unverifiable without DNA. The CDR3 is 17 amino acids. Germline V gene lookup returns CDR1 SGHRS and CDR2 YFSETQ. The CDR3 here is CASSSGTGVSGANVLTF.

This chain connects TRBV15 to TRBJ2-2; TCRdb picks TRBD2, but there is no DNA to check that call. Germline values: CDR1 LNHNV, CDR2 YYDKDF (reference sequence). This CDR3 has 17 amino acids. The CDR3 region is CATSRGRAGGNTGELFF.

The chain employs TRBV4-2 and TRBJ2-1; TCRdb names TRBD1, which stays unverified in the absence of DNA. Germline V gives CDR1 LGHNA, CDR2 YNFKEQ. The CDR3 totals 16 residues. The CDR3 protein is CASSQGPPNNHNEQFF.

The CDR3 region is CASSWGQGLAAQYF. This chain joins TRBV5-1 and TRBJ2-5; checking the TCRdb D call of TRBD1 is not possible without DNA. The CDR3 spans 14 residues. Germline V gene sequence: CDR1 SGHRS, CDR2 YFSETQ.

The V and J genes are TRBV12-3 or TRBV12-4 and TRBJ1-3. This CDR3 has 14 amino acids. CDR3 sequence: CASRTDITGNTIYF.

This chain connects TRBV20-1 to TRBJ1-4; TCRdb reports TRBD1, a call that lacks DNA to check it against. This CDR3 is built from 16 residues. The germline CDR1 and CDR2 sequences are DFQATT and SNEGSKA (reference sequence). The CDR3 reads CSARDRGETGIEKLFF.

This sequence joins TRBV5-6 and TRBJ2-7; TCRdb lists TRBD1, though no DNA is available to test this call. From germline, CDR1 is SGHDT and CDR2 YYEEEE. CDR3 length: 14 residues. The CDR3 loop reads CASSPEVEGAEQYF.

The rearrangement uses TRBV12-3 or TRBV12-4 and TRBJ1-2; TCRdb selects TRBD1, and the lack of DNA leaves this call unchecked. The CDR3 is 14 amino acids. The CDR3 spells CASSWDRGRYGYTF.

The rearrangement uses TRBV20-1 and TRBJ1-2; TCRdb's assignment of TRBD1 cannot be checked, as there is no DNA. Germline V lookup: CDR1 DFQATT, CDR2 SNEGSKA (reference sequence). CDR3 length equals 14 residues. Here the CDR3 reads CSATRQGSIDGYTF.

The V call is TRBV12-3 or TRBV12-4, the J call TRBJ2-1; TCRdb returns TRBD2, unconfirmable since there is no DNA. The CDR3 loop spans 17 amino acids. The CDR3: CASTKRGGGAAYNEQFF.